This T cell receptor (beta chain) was observed in a study of blood T cell repertoires in COVID-19. This CDR3 comprises 15 residues. Trimming removed 5 bases from V and 6 bases from J, with 16 bases in between. The germline V gene encodes CDR1 MDHEN and CDR2 SYDVKM. Some clones are missing from TCRdb's copy, which holds only in-frame ones; the method was immunoSEQ multiplex PCR. The sample contains some 300,000 clones, roughly 87% of which appear only once. Sequencing used PBMCs or T cells enriched from blood (not recorded which). The receptor's source is a young woman who had recovered from COVID-19. The rearrangement links TRBV28 to TRBJ1-4; D is possibly TRBD1 (6 bases). The CDR3 bases are TGTGCCAGCAGTAGCGGCAGGCAGGGGTATGAAAAACTGTTTTTT. It encodes CASSSGRQGYEKLFF.